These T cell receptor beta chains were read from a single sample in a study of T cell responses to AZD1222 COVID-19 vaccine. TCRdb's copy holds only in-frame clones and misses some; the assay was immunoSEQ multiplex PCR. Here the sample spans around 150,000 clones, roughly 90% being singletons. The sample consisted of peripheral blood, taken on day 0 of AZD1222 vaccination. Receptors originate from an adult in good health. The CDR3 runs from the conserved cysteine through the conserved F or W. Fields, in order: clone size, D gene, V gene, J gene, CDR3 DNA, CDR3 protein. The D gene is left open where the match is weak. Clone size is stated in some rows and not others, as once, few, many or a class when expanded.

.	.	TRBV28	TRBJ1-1	TGTGCCACCGCCAGACAGGTGAACACTGAAGCTTTCTTT	CATARQVNTEAFF
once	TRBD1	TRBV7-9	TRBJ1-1	TGTGCCAGCAGGAATGACAGGGAAGGGGTCACTGAAGCTTTCTTT	CASRNDREGVTEAFF
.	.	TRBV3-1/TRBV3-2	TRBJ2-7	TGTGCCAGCACGGACGAGCAGTACTTC	CASTDEQYF
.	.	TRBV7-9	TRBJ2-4	TGTGCCAGCAGACCCTCAGGGTCCCTTGGCGAAAACATTCAGTACTTC	CASRPSGSLGENIQYF
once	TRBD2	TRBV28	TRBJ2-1	TGTGCCAGCAGTTTGGATGGCGGGAGCTCCTACAATGAGCAGTTCTTC	CASSLDGGSSYNEQFF
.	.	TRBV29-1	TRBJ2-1	TGCAGCGGGGGCTCCTACAATGAGCAGTTCTTC	CSGGSYNEQFF
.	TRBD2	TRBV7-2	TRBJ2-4	TGTGCCAGCAGCTTAGGGGCTAGCGGGAGGCCTGAAAACATTCAGTACTTC	CASSLGASGRPENIQYF
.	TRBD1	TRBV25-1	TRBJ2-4	TGTGCCAGCCCCTTGGGACAGCTACGGGACATTCAGTACTTC	CASPLGQLRDIQYF
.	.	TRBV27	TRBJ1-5	TGTGCCAGCAGTTCAGGGCCAAATCAGCCCCAGCATTTT	CASSSGPNQPQHF
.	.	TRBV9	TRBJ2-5	TGTGCCAGCAGCGCCGGACAGTACCAAGAGACCCAGTACTTC	CASSAGQYQETQYF
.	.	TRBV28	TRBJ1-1	TGTGCCAGCATTATTGGGGATGGAAGCACTGAAGCTTTCTTT	CASIIGDGSTEAFF
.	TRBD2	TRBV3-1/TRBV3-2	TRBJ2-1	TGTGCCAGCAGCCCATCGTTGGCGGGGGTCAATGAGCAGTTCTTC	CASSPSLAGVNEQFF
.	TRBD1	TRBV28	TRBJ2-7	TGTGCCAGCAGAAATGGACAGGGGCCGCCCTACGAGCAGTACTTC	CASRNGQGPPYEQYF
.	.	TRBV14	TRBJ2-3	TGTGCCAGCAGCCGGAGAAGGGTCACAGATACGCAGTATTTT	CASSRRRVTDTQYF
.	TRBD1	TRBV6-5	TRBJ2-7	TGTGCCAGCAGGAAGACAGGGGATCTTTCTTCCGAGCAGTACTTC	CASRKTGDLSSEQYF
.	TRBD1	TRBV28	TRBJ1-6	TGTGCCAGCAGTCCGGGACAGGGGTTAGGGGTGAATTCACCCCTCCACTTT	CASSPGQGLGVNSPLHF
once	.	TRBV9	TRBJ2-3	TGTGCCAGCAGCGTAGAAGGGAGCACAGATACGCAGTATTTT	CASSVEGSTDTQYF
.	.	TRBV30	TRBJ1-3	TGTGCCTGGAGGACTAGAGGAAACACCATATATTTT	CAWRTRGNTIYF
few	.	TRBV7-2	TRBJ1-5	TGTGCCAGCAGCCCCTCCGGGGGCAATCAGCCCCAGCATTTT	CASSPSGGNQPQHF
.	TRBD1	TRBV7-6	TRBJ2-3	TGTGCCAGCAGCTTAGGGGTTGGACAGGGTGGGCGATATACGCAGTATTTT	CASSLGVGQGGRYTQYF
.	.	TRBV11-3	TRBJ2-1	TGTGCCAGCAGCTCAGGGTACAATGAGCAGTTCTTC	CASSSGYNEQFF
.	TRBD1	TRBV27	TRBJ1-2	TGTGCCAGCAGCTACATGGGACAGGGGGCTGGTGGCTACACCTTC	CASSYMGQGAGGYTF
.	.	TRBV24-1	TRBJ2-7	TGTGCCACCAGTGTTGAAGACTTCTACGAGCAGTACTTC	CATSVEDFYEQYF
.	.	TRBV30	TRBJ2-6	TGTGCCTGGAGAATTTCTGGGGCCAACGTCCTGACTTTC	CAWRISGANVLTF
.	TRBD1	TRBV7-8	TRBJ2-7	TGTGCCAGCAGCTTAGCTATTGGGACAGGGCTCTACGAGCAGTACTTC	CASSLAIGTGLYEQYF
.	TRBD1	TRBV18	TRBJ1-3	TGTGCCAGCTCACCCTACGCCGGACAGGACTCTGGAAACACCATATATTTT	CASSPYAGQDSGNTIYF
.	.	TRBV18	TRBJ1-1	TGTGCCAGCTCACCACTCCCCAGGGAGGACACTGAAGCTTTCTTT	CASSPLPREDTEAFF
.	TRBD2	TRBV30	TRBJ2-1	TGTGCCTGGAGTCTCCTAGCGGGAGCTTACGATGAGCAGTTCTTC	CAWSLLAGAYDEQFF
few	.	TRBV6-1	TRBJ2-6	TGTGCCAGCAGTGAGGACCAGGGTTCTGGGGCCAACGTCCTGACTTTC	CASSEDQGSGANVLTF
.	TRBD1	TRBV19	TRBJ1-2	TGTGCCAGTAGTATCGAGGGGGCTCGGGGCTACACCTTC	CASSIEGARGYTF
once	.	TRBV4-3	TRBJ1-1	TGCGCCAGCAGCCAAGATCGAAGGACAACCGAAGCTTTCTTT	CASSQDRRTTEAFF